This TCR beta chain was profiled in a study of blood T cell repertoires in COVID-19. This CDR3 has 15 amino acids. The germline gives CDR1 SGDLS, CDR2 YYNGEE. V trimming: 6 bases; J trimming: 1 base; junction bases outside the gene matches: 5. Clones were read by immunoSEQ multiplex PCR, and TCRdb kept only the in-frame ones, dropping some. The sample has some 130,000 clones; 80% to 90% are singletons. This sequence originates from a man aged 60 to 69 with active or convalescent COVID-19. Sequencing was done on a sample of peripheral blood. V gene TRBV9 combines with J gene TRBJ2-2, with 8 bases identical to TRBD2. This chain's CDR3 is CASTVGGVNTGELFF. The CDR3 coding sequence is TGTGCCAGCACGGTCGGGGGGGTGAACACCGGGGAGCTGTTTTTT.